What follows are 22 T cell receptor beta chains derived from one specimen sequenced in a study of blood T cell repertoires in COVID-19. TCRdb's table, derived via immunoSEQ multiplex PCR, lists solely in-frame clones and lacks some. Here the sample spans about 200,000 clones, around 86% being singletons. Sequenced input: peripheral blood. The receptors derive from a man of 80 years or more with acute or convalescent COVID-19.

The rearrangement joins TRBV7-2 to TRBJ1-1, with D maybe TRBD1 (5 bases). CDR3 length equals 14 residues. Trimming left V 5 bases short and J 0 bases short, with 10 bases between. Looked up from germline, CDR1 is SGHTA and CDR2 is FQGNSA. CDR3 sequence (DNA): TGTGCCAGCAGCCCAATGGGGCTGAACACTGAAGCTTTCTTT. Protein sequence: CASSPMGLNTEAFF.

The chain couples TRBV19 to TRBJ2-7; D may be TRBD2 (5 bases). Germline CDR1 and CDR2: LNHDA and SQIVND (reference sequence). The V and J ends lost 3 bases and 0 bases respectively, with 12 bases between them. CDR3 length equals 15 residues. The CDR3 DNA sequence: TGTGCCAGTAGTATGGGTCGGACTTACTCCTACGAGCAGTACTTC. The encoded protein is CASSMGRTYSYEQYF.

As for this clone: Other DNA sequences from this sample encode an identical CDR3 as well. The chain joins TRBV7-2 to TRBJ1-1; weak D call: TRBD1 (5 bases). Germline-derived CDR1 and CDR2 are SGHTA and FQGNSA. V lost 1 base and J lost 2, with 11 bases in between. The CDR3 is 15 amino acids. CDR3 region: CASSLGGGVNTEAFF. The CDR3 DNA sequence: TGTGCCAGCAGCTTAGGGGGGGGAGTAAACACTGAAGCTTTCTTT.

The CDR3 sequence is CASSLSGAAQAYTF. The DNA of the CDR3 is TGTGCCAGCAGCTTAAGTGGTGCAGCCCAGGCCTACACCTTC. The chain joins TRBV7-9 to TRBJ1-2; D gene unclear. This CDR3 region has 14 residues. Germline V gives CDR1 SEHNR, CDR2 FQNEAQ (reference sequence). V lost 2 bases, J lost 10 bases, and 17 bases lay in between.

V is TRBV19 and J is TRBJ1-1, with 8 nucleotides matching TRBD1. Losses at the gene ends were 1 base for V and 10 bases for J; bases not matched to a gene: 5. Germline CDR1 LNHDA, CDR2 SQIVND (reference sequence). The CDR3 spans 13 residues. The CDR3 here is CASSIGLDRAAFF. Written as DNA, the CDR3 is TGTGCCAGTAGTATAGGACTGGACAGGGCAGCTTTCTTT.

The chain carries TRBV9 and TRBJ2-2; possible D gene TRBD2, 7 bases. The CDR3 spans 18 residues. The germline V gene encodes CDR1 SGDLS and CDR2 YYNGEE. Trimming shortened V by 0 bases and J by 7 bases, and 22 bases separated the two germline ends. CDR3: CASSVEGGGLKAHGELFF. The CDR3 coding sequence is TGTGCCAGCAGCGTAGAGGGAGGGGGACTAAAGGCTCACGGGGAGCTGTTTTTT.

The CDR3 loop reads CASKTSRANNEQFF. CDR3 DNA: TGTGCCAGCAAGACTAGCCGGGCCAACAATGAGCAGTTCTTC. This chain joins TRBV5-4 and TRBJ2-1, with 7 bases fitting TRBD2. The CDR3 spans 14 residues. Germline V gene lookup returns CDR1 SGHNT and CDR2 YYREEE (reference sequence). The trim removed 6 bases at V and 5 bases at J, leaving 8 bases unmatched. The full variable domain, its missing parts supplied by reference TRBV5-4 and TRBJ2-1, is ETGVTQSPTHLIKTRGQQVTLRCSSQSGHNTVSWYQQALGQGPQFIFQYYREEENGRGNFPPRFSGLQFPNYSSELNVNALELDDSALYLCASKTSRANNEQFFGPGTRLTVL.

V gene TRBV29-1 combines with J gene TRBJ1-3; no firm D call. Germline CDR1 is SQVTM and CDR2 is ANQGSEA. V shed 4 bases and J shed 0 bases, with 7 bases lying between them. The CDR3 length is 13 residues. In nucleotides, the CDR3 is TGCAGCGTTGGCGCCAACTCTGGAAACACCATATATTTT. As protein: CSVGANSGNTIYF.

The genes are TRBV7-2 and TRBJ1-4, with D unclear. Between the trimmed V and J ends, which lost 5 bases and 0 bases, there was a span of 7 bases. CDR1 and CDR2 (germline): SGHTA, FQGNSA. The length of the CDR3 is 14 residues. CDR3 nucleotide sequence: TGTGCCAGCAGCAAACAAGCAACTAATGAAAAACTGTTTTTT. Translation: CASSKQATNEKLFF.

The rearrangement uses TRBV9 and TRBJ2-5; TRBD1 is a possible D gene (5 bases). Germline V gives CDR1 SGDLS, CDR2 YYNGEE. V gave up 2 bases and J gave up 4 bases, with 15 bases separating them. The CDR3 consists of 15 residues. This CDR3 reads CASSVLDSTLETQYF. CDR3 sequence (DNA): TGTGCCAGCAGCGTGCTTGACAGTACGTTAGAGACCCAGTACTTC.

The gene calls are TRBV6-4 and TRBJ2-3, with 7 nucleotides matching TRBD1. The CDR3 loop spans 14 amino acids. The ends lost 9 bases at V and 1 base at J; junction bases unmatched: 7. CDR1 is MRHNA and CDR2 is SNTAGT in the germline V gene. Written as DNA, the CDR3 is TGTGCCAGTTCACAGGGGCCCGGCACAGATACGCAGTATTTT. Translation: CASSQGPGTDTQYF.

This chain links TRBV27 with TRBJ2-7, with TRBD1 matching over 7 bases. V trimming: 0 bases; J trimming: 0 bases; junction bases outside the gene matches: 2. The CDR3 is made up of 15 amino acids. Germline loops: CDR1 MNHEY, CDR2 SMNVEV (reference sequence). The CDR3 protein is CASSLSGTASYEQYF. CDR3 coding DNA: TGTGCCAGCAGTTTATCCGGGACAGCCTCCTACGAGCAGTACTTC.

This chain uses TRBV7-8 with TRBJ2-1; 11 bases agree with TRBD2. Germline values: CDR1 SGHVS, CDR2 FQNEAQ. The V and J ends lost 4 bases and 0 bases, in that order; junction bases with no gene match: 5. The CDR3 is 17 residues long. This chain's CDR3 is CASSWGLAVGSYNEQFF. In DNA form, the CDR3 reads TGTGCCAGCAGCTGGGGACTAGCGGTTGGCTCCTACAATGAGCAGTTCTTC.

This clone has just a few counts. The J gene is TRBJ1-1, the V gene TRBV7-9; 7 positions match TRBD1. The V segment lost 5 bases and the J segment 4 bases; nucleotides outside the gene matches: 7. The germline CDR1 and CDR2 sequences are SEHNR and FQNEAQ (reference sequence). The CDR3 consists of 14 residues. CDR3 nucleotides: TGTGCCAGCAGCCCCCAGGGGGTAGGCACTGAAGCTTTCTTT. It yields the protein CASSPQGVGTEAFF.

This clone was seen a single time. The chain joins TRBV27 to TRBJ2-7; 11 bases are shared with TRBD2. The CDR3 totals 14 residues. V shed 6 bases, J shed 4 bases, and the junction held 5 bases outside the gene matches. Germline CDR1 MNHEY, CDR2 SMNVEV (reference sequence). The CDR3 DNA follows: TGTGCCAGCAGGACCGGGACTAGCGGTTACGAGCAGTACTTC. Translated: CASRTGTSGYEQYF.

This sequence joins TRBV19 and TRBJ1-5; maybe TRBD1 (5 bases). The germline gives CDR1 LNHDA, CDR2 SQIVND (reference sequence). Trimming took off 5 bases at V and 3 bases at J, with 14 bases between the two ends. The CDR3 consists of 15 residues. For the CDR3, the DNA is TGTGCCAGTAGTGCGGGGACGGGGGTCAATCAGCCCCAGCATTTT. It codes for CASSAGTGVNQPQHF.

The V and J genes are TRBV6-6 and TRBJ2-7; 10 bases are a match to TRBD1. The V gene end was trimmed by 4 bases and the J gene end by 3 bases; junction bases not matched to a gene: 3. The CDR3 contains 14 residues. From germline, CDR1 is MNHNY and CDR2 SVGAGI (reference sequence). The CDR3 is CASSSGQGFYEQYF. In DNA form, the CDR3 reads TGTGCCAGCAGTTCGGGACAGGGGTTCTACGAGCAGTACTTC.

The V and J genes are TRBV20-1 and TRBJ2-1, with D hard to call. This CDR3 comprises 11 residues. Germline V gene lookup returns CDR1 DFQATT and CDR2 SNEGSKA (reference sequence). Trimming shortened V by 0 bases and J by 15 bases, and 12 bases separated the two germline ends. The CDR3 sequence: CSARDLVGTFF. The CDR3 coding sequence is TGCAGTGCTAGAGATCTAGTGGGTACGTTCTTC.

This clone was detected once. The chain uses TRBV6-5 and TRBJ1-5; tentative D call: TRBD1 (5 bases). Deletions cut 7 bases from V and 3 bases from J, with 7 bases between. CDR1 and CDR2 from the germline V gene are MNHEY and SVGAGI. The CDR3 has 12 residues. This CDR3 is CASNRFNQPQHF. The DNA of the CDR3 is TGTGCCAGCAACAGGTTCAATCAGCCCCAGCATTTT.

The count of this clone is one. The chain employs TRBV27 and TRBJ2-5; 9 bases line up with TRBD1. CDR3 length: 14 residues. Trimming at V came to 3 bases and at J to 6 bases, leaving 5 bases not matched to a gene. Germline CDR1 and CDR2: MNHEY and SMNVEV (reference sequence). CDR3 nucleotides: TGTGCCAGCAGTTTGGGGACAGGGATGAAGACCCAGTACTTC. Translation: CASSLGTGMKTQYF.

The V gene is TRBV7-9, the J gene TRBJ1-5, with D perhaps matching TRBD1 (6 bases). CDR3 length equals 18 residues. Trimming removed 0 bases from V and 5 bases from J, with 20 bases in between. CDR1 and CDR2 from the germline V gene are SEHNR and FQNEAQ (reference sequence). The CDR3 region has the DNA TGTGCCAGCAGCTTAGCTGTCCACAGGGATAGTGTGGATCAGCCCCAGCATTTT. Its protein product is CASSLAVHRDSVDQPQHF.

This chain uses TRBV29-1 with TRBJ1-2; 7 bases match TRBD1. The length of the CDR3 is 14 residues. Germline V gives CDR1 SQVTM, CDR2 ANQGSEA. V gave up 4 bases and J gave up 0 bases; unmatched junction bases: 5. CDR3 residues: CSVGKGAANYGYTF. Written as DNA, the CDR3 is TGCAGCGTTGGCAAGGGGGCCGCTAACTATGGCTACACCTTC.